This T cell receptor (beta chain) was recorded in a study of cytomegalovirus exposure and HLA in healthy donors. Germline V gene sequence: CDR1 SGHAT, CDR2 FQNNGV. J gave up 4 bases and V 3 bases, and 4 bases lay outside the gene matches. There are 15 residues in the CDR3. With 60 Vbeta and 13 Jbeta primers, the PCR was carried out. Some clones are missing from TCRdb's copy, which holds only in-frame ones; the method was immunoSEQ multiplex PCR. Of approximately 90,000 clones listed, 75% to 90% are singletons. This chain uses TRBV11-2 with TRBJ2-5; 11 bases line up with TRBD1. The material sequenced was PBMCs. This receptor was identified in a middle-aged man in good health and CMV-seropositive. This CDR3 is CASSFGTGGRETQYF. The CDR3 DNA reads TGTGCCAGCAGCTTTGGGACAGGGGGGAGAGAGACCCAGTACTTC.